These 5 T cell receptor beta chains were all obtained from the same sample, sequenced in a study of Ad26.COV2.S vaccination and SARS-CoV-2 variants. Regarding treatment: around 19 received Ad26.COV2.S at low or high dose, single or two shots; a few received placebo; per-sample allocation not given. After the first vaccine or placebo injection, samples were drawn on day 63. Generated by immunoSEQ multiplex PCR, the TCRdb table keeps only in-frame clones and is missing some. The data contain over 450,000 clones, about nine tenths of them singletons. The sample was peripheral blood, taken in a trial of Ad26.COV2.S vaccine versus placebo. These TCRs come from a person between 18 and 59 years old who received the Ad26.COV2.S COVID-19 vaccine or a placebo.

The chain couples TRBV6-1 to TRBJ2-1; 13 positions match TRBD2. With V trimmed by 6 bases and J by 11 bases, 16 bases remained unmatched. Germline values: CDR1 MNHNS, CDR2 SASEGT. This CDR3 has 17 amino acids. Here the CDR3 reads CASREPGLAGRGGKQFF. DNA of the CDR3: TGTGCCAGCAGGGAACCGGGACTAGCGGGACGAGGTGGCAAGCAGTTCTTC.

This clone was detected once. The gene calls are TRBV5-1 and TRBJ2-7; D remains ambiguous. Trimming cost V 0 bases and J 2 bases, with 9 bases left between them. In germline, CDR1 is SGHRS, CDR2 YFSETQ. The CDR3 loop spans 14 amino acids. The CDR3: CASSLAGSPYEQYF. CDR3 nucleotide sequence: TGCGCCAGCAGCTTGGCTGGCAGCCCCTACGAGCAGTACTTC.

The rearrangement links TRBV3-1 (or the pseudogene TRBV3-2) to TRBJ2-2; 8 positions agree with TRBD2. V was clipped by 8 bases and J by 6 bases; unmatched bases: 8. This CDR3 region has 14 residues. Germline lookup yields CDR1 LGHDT and CDR2 YNNKEL (reference sequence). The CDR3 nucleotides are TGTGCCAGCGGAGCGGGAGACGTGGCCGGGGAGCTGTTTTTT. Translation gives CASGAGDVAGELFF.

V usage is TRBV27 and J usage is TRBJ2-7, with D perhaps assigned TRBD1 or TRBD2 (5 bases each). From germline, CDR1 is MNHEY and CDR2 SMNVEV (reference sequence). The V gene lost 4 bases and the J gene lost 3 bases, with 19 bases spanning the gap. This CDR3 contains 16 residues. The CDR3 coding sequence is TGTGCCAGCAGTTCGGGAAAGGGACCGACCGACTACGAGCAGTACTTC. It codes for CASSSGKGPTDYEQYF.

This rearrangement joins TRBV11-2 to TRBJ2-1; 11 bases align to TRBD2. Germline V gives CDR1 SGHAT, CDR2 FQNNGV. This CDR3 contains 15 residues. Trimming cost V 5 bases and J 7 bases; bases outside gene matches: 7. CDR3 sequence reads: CASSPGTSGLNEQFF. The CDR3 DNA follows: TGTGCCAGCAGCCCCGGGACTAGCGGTTTAAATGAGCAGTTCTTC.